A selection of T cell receptor beta chains follows, all from one sample in a study of T cells in Graves' hyperthyroidism and ophthalmopathy. TCRdb re-called the multiplex PCR reads with MiXCR, one entry per CDR3 protein. The profile shows fewer than 750,000 distinct CDR3 sequences, approximately 15% of them singletons. Sequencing used blood. The receptor set was obtained from a woman aged 40 to 50 with Graves' ophthalmopathy. Each CDR3 is given with its conserved first and last residue. A D gene is named only where the DNA matches it firmly. The listing skips clone size in some rows; elsewhere it reads once, few, many or a size class.

V: TRBV28
J: TRBJ1-2
D: TRBD1
size: many
DNA: TGTGCCAGCAGCCGCGACAGGGCAGCGTATGGCTACACCTTC
CDR3: CASSRDRAAYGYTF

V: TRBV11-1
J: TRBJ2-7
D: TRBD1
size: many
DNA: TGTGCCAGCAGCTTAGCTACCCAAGGGGCAGGGGGCCCGTCCTCCTACGAGCAGTACTTC
CDR3: CASSLATQGAGGPSSYEQYF

V: TRBV2
J: TRBJ2-3
D: TRBD2
size: many
DNA: TGTGCCAGCACCTTAGCGGGAGTGGTAGATACGCAGTATTTT
CDR3: CASTLAGVVDTQYF

V: TRBV6-1
J: TRBJ2-7
D: TRBD2
size: few
DNA: TGTGCCAGCAGGAAAGTAGCGGGGGCAATCTCCTACGAGCAGTACTTC
CDR3: CASRKVAGAISYEQYF

V: TRBV29-1
J: TRBJ2-7
D: NA
size: many
DNA: TGCAGCGTTGAAGGAGGGGGTGGTGACGAGCAGTACTTC
CDR3: CSVEGGGGDEQYF

V: TRBV7-3
J: TRBJ2-7
D: NA
size: many
DNA: TGTGCCAGCAGCTTGTCTATAAGCGACGAGCAGTACTTC
CDR3: CASSLSISDEQYF

V: TRBV6-5
J: TRBJ2-2
D: TRBD2
size: NA
DNA: TGTGCCAGCAGTTACTCGAGCGGGGGGGCCGGGGAGCTGTTTTTT
CDR3: CASSYSSGGAGELFF

V: TRBV7-8
J: TRBJ2-7
D: TRBD2
size: NA
DNA: TGTGCCAGCAGCTTAGTAATAGCGGGAGAGGGGGGCTTC
CDR3: CASSLVIAGEGGF

V: TRBV29-1
J: TRBJ2-7
D: TRBD1
size: many
DNA: TGCAGCGTTGAAGAGGGAGACAGGGTCGTACACGAGCAGTACTTC
CDR3: CSVEEGDRVVHEQYF

V: TRBV7-9
J: TRBJ1-2
D: NA
size: many
DNA: TGTGCCAGCAGCTTTCTCGGGACGGCTATTGGTGGCTACACCTTC
CDR3: CASSFLGTAIGGYTF

V: TRBV5-1
J: TRBJ2-7
D: NA
size: many
DNA: TGCGCCAGCAGCTTCGGTGGGGGGCTTGGCGAGCAGTACTTC
CDR3: CASSFGGGLGEQYF

V: TRBV25-1
J: TRBJ2-3
D: NA
size: many
DNA: TGTGCCAGCAGTGACCGGGTTAGCGGCACAGATACGCAGTATTTT
CDR3: CASSDRVSGTDTQYF

V: TRBV5-1
J: TRBJ2-5
D: TRBD2
size: few
DNA: TGCGCCAGCAGCCTAGCGGGAGGGCCCCGATTGGAGACCCAGTACTTC
CDR3: CASSLAGGPRLETQYF

V: TRBV12-3/TRBV12-4
J: TRBJ2-7
D: TRBD1
size: NA
DNA: TGTGCCAGCAGTGACAGGGGCCACACCTACGAGCAGTACTTC
CDR3: CASSDRGHTYEQYF

V: TRBV7-9
J: TRBJ1-3
D: TRBD1
size: many
DNA: TGTGCCAGCAGCTTAGGAATGGGACAGAGTTGGAACACCATATATTTT
CDR3: CASSLGMGQSWNTIYF

V: TRBV10-3
J: TRBJ2-2
D: TRBD1
size: many
DNA: TGTGCCATCAAACCCCACCCCCCAGGGGGGACAGGGCGCACCGGGGAGCTGTTTTTT
CDR3: CAIKPHPPGGTGRTGELFF

V: TRBV10-3
J: TRBJ2-5
D: NA
size: many
DNA: TGTGCCATCAGTGAGACGGGGATAGGAGAGACCCAGTACTTC
CDR3: CAISETGIGETQYF

V: TRBV20-1
J: TRBJ2-5
D: NA
size: many
DNA: TGCAGTGCTAGGTCGCTAGATCAAGAGACCCAGTACTTC
CDR3: CSARSLDQETQYF

V: TRBV28
J: TRBJ2-2
D: NA
size: few
DNA: TGTGCCAGCAGTCTTCGTCCCCGGGCCGGGGAGCTGTTTTTT
CDR3: CASSLRPRAGELFF

V: TRBV30
J: TRBJ1-2
D: NA
size: NA
DNA: TGTGCCTGGAGTGTACTCGGTGACAGTCAAACCTATGGCTACACCTTC
CDR3: CAWSVLGDSQTYGYTF

V: TRBV27
J: TRBJ2-7
D: NA
size: NA
DNA: TGTGCCAGCGGCTCGGGGATGATTTACGAGCAGTACTTC
CDR3: CASGSGMIYEQYF

V: TRBV7-9
J: TRBJ2-2
D: TRBD2
size: NA
DNA: TGTGCCAGCAGCCAACCGGGGGGGACCGGGGAGCTGTTTTTT
CDR3: CASSQPGGTGELFF

V: TRBV11-2
J: TRBJ2-7
D: NA
size: many
DNA: TGTGCCAGCAGCTTAGAGTCTTCCCCTTCCCTCTACGAGCAGTACTTC
CDR3: CASSLESSPSLYEQYF

V: TRBV20-1
J: TRBJ2-6
D: NA
size: many
DNA: TGCAGTGCTCCGAGTGGGGCCAACGTCCTGACTTTC
CDR3: CSAPSGANVLTF

V: TRBV6-5
J: TRBJ1-1
D: NA
size: once
DNA: TGTGCCAGCAGTTTTGCAGGGGAAACTGAAGCTTTCTTT
CDR3: CASSFAGETEAFF

V: TRBV12-3/TRBV12-4
J: TRBJ1-5
D: TRBD1
size: many
DNA: TGTGCCAGCAGTTTACAACAGGGGGATCAGCCCCAGCATTTT
CDR3: CASSLQQGDQPQHF

V: TRBV28
J: TRBJ2-7
D: TRBD2
size: many
DNA: TGTGCCAGCCCCCCCCGACTAGCGGGAGGTCTGAACTACGAGCAGTACTTC
CDR3: CASPPRLAGGLNYEQYF

V: TRBV14
J: TRBJ1-5
D: NA
size: few
DNA: TGTGCCAGCAGCCCCGGCGGCATCGGCGGTGGGACCCAGCATTTT
CDR3: CASSPGGIGGGTQHF

V: TRBV28
J: TRBJ2-5
D: NA
size: few
DNA: TGTGCCAGCCTCAATGGAGCTAGGAAGGAGGAGACCCAGTACTTC
CDR3: CASLNGARKEETQYF

V: TRBV11-2
J: TRBJ2-7
D: TRBD2
size: many
DNA: TGTGCCAGCAGCCCTCGACTAGCGGGAGGCGAGCAGTACTTC
CDR3: CASSPRLAGGEQYF

V: TRBV19
J: TRBJ1-5
D: NA
size: many
DNA: TGTGCCAGTAGTGGGCAATTTAGCAATCAGCCCCAGCATTTT
CDR3: CASSGQFSNQPQHF

V: TRBV18
J: TRBJ1-5
D: TRBD1
size: NA
DNA: TGTGCCAGCTCACCAATTCGGACAGGGGTCGATCAGCCCCAGCATTTT
CDR3: CASSPIRTGVDQPQHF

V: TRBV4-2
J: TRBJ2-2
D: TRBD2
size: few
DNA: TGTGCCAGCAGCCAATTGGGACTAGCGGGAGCGAACACCGGGGAGCTGTTTTTT
CDR3: CASSQLGLAGANTGELFF

V: TRBV12-3/TRBV12-4
J: TRBJ1-2
D: NA
size: NA
DNA: TGTGCCAGCAGTTTTTCGGCGGGAGGCTACACCTTC
CDR3: CASSFSAGGYTF

V: TRBV11-2
J: TRBJ1-1
D: NA
size: NA
DNA: TGTGCCAGCAGCCGTGCGCTGCGGACATTGAACACTGAAGCTTTCTTT
CDR3: CASSRALRTLNTEAFF

V: TRBV10-2
J: TRBJ2-5
D: NA
size: few
DNA: TGCGCCAGCAGGAGTCCTCGGGGTATGGAAGCAGAGACCCAGTACTTC
CDR3: CASRSPRGMEAETQYF

V: TRBV7-8
J: TRBJ2-7
D: TRBD2
size: many
DNA: TGTGCCAGCAGCGCGGAGACTAGCGCCTACGAGCAGTACTTC
CDR3: CASSAETSAYEQYF

V: TRBV28
J: TRBJ1-2
D: TRBD1
size: many
DNA: TGTGCCAGCAGTTTATATGAGGGACAGGGATATGGCTACACCTTC
CDR3: CASSLYEGQGYGYTF

V: TRBV5-1
J: TRBJ1-2
D: TRBD1
size: NA
DNA: TGCGCCAGCAGCGCCCGACAGGGTCTCGACTATGGCTACACCTTC
CDR3: CASSARQGLDYGYTF

V: TRBV7-2
J: TRBJ1-1
D: TRBD1
size: many
DNA: TGTGCCAGCAGCTTCGACAGGGAGATTACTGAAGCTTTCTTT
CDR3: CASSFDREITEAFF

V: TRBV3-1
J: TRBJ2-7
D: NA
size: NA
DNA: TGTGCCAGCAGCCAAGAGGAGGTCCCCTCCTACGAGCAGTACTTC
CDR3: CASSQEEVPSYEQYF

V: TRBV5-4
J: TRBJ1-1
D: NA
size: NA
DNA: TGTGCCAGCAGCTTTCGGGGGGAAACCACTGAAGCTTTCTTT
CDR3: CASSFRGETTEAFF

V: TRBV5-1
J: TRBJ1-1
D: TRBD1
size: many
DNA: TGCGCCAGCAGGACAGGGAGTAGTACTGAAGCTTTCTTT
CDR3: CASRTGSSTEAFF

V: TRBV2
J: TRBJ2-2
D: NA
size: many
DNA: TGTGCCAGCACCCCGGAGTCAGTTTTCGGGGAGCTGTTTTTT
CDR3: CASTPESVFGELFF

V: TRBV28
J: TRBJ2-7
D: NA
size: few
DNA: TGTGCCAGCAGCCCCCCTATTTTCGAGCAGTACTTC
CDR3: CASSPPIFEQYF

V: TRBV6-1
J: TRBJ2-2
D: TRBD1
size: NA
DNA: TGTGCCAGCAGGGGACAGGGTCCCACCGGGGAGCTGTTTTTT
CDR3: CASRGQGPTGELFF

V: TRBV28
J: TRBJ2-7
D: TRBD2
size: NA
DNA: TGTGCCAGCAGTTCAACTAGCGGGTTTGCCTACGAGCAGTACTTC
CDR3: CASSSTSGFAYEQYF

V: TRBV3-1
J: TRBJ1-1
D: NA
size: NA
DNA: TGTGCCAGCAGCCAAGAGGCCGGATCTGAAGCTTTCTTT
CDR3: CASSQEAGSEAFF

V: TRBV7-9
J: TRBJ2-7
D: NA
size: many
DNA: TGTGCCAGCAGCTTAGTTTCGGGACCCTCCTACGAGCAGTACTTC
CDR3: CASSLVSGPSYEQYF

V: TRBV12-3/TRBV12-4
J: TRBJ2-6
D: NA
size: NA
DNA: TGTGCCAGCACCACGGTCGGGGCTGGGGCCAACGTCCTGACTTTC
CDR3: CASTTVGAGANVLTF

V: TRBV14
J: TRBJ1-1
D: NA
size: many
DNA: TGTGCCAGCAGCCAAATAACAAACACTGAAGCTTTCTTT
CDR3: CASSQITNTEAFF

V: TRBV30
J: TRBJ1-6
D: TRBD1
size: NA
DNA: TGTGCCTGGAGTGCAGGGGGCCCCCTCCACTTT
CDR3: CAWSAGGPLHF

V: TRBV18
J: TRBJ2-5
D: NA
size: NA
DNA: TGTGCCAGCTCACCAAACGGATCTGGGGAGACCCAGTACTTC
CDR3: CASSPNGSGETQYF

V: TRBV20-1
J: TRBJ2-7
D: NA
size: NA
DNA: TGCAGTGCTAGTCAGTCCGCCTACGAGCAGTACTTC
CDR3: CSASQSAYEQYF

V: TRBV29-1
J: TRBJ1-2
D: TRBD1
size: many
DNA: TGCAGCACTCGACAGGGCGAACCTAACTATGGCTACACCTTC
CDR3: CSTRQGEPNYGYTF